Sequencing of this T cell receptor (beta chain) was carried out in a study of blood T cell repertoires in COVID-19. The overall study: In Cohort 3, a recovered donor had either two negative PCRs, clearance, or symptom resolution.

Participants spanned ages about 18 to 100 years and resided in around 25 US areas. Membership in each cohort depended on participant-reported clinical history. The CDR3 length is 15 residues. The ends were cut back, 9 bases at V and 5 bases at J, with 20 bases in the middle. CDR1 SNHLY and CDR2 FYNNEI come from the germline V gene. This clone appeared once. Assay used: immunoSEQ multiplex PCR; TCRdb lists only in-frame clones, some missing. The data hold under 300,000 clones, with about 88% observed a single time. The sample taken for sequencing was PBMCs or T cells enriched from blood (not recorded which). The sequence was obtained from a woman in her fifties or sixties in a cohort exposed to, infected with or recovered from COVID-19 (not recorded which). J is TRBJ2-1 and V is TRBV2; weak D call: TRBD2 (6 bases). CDR3 bases: TGTGCCAGTAAGCTTCGGGAGACGATCCACAATGAGCAGTTCTTC. It specifies CASKLRETIHNEQFF. The complete variable domain, with remaining parts taken from reference TRBV2 and TRBJ2-1, reads EPEVTQTPSHQVTQMGQEVILRCVPISNHLYFYWYRQILGQKVEFLVSFYNNEISEKSEIFDDQFSVERPDGSNFTLKIRSTKLEDSAMYFCASKLRETIHNEQFFGPGTRLTVL.